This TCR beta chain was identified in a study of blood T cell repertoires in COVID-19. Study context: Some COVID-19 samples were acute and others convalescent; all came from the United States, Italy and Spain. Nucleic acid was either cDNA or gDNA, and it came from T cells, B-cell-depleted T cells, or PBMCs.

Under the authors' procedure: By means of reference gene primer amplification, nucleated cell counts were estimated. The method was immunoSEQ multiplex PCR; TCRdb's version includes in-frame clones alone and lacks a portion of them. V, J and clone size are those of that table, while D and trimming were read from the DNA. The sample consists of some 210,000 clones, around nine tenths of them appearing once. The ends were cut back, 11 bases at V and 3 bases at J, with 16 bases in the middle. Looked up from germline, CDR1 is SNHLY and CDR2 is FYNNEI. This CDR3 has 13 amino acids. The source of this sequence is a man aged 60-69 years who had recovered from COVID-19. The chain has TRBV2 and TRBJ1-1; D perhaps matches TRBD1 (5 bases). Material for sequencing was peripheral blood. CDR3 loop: CAGARDSDTEAFF. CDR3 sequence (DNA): TGTGCCGGGGCCAGGGACTCTGACACTGAAGCTTTCTTT.